The clone carrying this T cell receptor (beta chain) is a singleton in its sample. CDR3 length equals 22 residues. The junction had 14 bases not matched to a gene; V was cut back by 2 bases and J by 0 bases. Germline V gives CDR1 SNHLY, CDR2 FYNNEI. The data belong to a study of PD-L1 blockade in urothelial cancer. Study as a whole: Across blood samples, T cells had a median count of about 150,000.

Synthetic spike-ins, TCR analog templates, were added into each PCR. Profiled with immunoSEQ multiplex PCR; TCRdb holds only in-frame clones, not every one. Here the sample spans about 63,000 clones, 75% to 85% being singletons. The time point denotes: pretreatment peripheral blood. The diagnosis in patients was locally advanced or metastatic urothelial carcinoma. This clonotype was sampled from an older man with urothelial cancer. The sequencing used PBMCs, collected around atezolizumab (anti-PD-L1) treatment. The genes are TRBV2 and TRBJ2-3; 16 nucleotides agree with TRBD2. The CDR3 DNA sequence: TGTGCCAGCAGTGAAAGTCCTTCGGGACTAGCGGGAGGGGGAACTAGCACAGATACGCAGTATTTT. Encoded protein: CASSESPSGLAGGGTSTDTQYF.